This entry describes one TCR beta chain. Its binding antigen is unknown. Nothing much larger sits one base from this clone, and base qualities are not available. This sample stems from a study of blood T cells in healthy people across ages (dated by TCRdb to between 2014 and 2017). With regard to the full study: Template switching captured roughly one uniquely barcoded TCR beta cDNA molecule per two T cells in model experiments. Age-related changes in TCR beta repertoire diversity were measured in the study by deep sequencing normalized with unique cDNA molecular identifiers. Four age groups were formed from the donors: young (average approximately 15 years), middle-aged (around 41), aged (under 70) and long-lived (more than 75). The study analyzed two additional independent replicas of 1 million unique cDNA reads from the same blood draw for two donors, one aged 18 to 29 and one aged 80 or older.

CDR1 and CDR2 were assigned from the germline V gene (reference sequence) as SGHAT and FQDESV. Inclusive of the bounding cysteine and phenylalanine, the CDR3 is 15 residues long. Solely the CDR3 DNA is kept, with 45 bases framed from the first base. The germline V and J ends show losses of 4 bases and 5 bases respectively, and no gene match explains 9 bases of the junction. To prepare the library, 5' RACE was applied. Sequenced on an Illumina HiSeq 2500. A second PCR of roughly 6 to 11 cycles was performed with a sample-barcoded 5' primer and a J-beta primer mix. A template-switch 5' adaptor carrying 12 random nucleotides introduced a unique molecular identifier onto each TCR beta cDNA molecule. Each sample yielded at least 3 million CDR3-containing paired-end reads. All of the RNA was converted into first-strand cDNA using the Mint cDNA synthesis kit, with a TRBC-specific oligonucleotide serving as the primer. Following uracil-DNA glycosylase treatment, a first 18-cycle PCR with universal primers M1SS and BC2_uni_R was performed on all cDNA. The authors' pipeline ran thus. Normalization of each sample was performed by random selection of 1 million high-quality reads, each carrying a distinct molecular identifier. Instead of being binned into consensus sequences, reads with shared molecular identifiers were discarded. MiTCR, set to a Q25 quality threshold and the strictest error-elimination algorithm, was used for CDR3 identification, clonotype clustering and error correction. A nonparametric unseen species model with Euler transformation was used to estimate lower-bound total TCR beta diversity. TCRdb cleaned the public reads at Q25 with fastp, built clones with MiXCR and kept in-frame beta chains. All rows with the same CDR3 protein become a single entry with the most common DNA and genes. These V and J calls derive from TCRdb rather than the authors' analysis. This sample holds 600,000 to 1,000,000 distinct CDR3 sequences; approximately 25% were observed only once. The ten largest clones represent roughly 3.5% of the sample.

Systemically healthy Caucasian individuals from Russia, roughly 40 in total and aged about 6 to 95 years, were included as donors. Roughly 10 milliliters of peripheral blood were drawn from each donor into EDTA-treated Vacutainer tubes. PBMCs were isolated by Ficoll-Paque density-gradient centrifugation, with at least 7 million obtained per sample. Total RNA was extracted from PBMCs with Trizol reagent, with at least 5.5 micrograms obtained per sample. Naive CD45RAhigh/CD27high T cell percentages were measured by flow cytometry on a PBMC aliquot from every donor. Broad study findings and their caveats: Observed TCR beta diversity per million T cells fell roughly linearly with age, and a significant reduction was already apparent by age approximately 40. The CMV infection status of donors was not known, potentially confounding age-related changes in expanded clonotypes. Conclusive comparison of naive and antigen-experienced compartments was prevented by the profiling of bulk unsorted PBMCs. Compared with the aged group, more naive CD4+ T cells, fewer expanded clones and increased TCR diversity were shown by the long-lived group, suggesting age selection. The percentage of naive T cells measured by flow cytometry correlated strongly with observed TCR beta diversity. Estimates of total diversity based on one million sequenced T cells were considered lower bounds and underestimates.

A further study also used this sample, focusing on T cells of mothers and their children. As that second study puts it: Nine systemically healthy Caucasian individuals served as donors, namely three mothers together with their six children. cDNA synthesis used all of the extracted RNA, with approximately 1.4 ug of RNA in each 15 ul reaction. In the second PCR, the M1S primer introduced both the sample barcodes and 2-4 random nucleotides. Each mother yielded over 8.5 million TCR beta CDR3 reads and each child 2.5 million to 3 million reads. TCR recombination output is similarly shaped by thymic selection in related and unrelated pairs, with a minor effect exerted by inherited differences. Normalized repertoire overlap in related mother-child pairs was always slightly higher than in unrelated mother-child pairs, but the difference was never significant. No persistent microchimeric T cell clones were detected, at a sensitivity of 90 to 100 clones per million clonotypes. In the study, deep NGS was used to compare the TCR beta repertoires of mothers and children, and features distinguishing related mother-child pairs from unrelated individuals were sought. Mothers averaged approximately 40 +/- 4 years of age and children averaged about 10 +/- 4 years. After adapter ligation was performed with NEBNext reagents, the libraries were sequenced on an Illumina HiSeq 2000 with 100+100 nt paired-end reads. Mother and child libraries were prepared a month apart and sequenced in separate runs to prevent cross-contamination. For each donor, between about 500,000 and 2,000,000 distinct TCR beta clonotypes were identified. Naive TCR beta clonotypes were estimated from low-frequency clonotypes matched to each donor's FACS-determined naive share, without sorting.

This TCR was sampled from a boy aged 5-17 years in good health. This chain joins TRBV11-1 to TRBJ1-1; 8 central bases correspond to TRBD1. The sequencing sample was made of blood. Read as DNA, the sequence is TGTGCCAGCAGCTCAAAGACAGGGGTCGAGACTGAAGCTTTCTTT. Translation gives CASSSKTGVETEAFF.